This T cell receptor (beta chain) was observed in a study of patients and donors after allogeneic stem cell transplantation. There are 14 residues in the CDR3. Germline V gene data show CDR1 as SGHRS and CDR2 as YFSETQ. The V gene lost 4 bases and the J gene lost 5 bases, with 15 bases spanning the gap. One entry per CDR3 protein, called by TCRdb with MiXCR from the RT-PCR reads. Among 15,000 to 20,000 distinct CDR3 sequences listed, around 29% were seen once. This receptor was obtained from a human donor who was either an allogeneic HSCT recipient or a stem cell or donor lymphocyte infusion donor (not recorded which). It is not recorded whose cells these are; they may come from a transplant donor. The chain joins TRBV5-1 to TRBJ1-2, with D uncertain. The sample consisted of blood, either unsorted or a sorted T cell fraction (not recorded which). CDR3 in amino acids: CASSPVAARYGYTF. In nucleotides, the CDR3 is TGCGCCAGCAGCCCCGTTGCGGCCCGGTATGGCTACACCTTC.